Listed below are T cell receptor beta chains from one sample, sequenced in a study of cytomegalovirus exposure and HLA in healthy donors. Some clones are missing from TCRdb's copy, which holds only in-frame ones; the method was immunoSEQ multiplex PCR. The table lists about 150,000 clones, roughly 81% of them singletons. Material: PBMCs. These receptors came from a girl aged 5-17 years in good health and CMV-seropositive. The CDR3 runs from the conserved cysteine through the conserved F or W. Each record gives: J gene, V gene, clone size, D gene, CDR3 protein, CDR3 DNA. The D gene is left open where the match is weak. Not every row has a clone size; where given, it reads once, few, many or a size class.

>TRBJ2-7|TRBV27|-|-
CASSFHSSLVSSYEQYF
TGTGCCAGCAGTTTTCACTCGAGCCTCGTGTCATCCTACGAGCAGTACTTC
>TRBJ1-2|TRBV9|-|-
CASSEGRVDGYTF
TGTGCCAGCAGCGAGGGCAGGGTCGATGGCTACACCTTC
>TRBJ1-2|TRBV19|-|TRBD1
CASIDRGLDYGYTF
TGTGCCAGTATTGACAGGGGGCTTGACTATGGCTACACCTTC
>TRBJ2-7|TRBV6-6|-|-
CASSYSLGEWSYEQYF
TGTGCCAGCAGTTACTCGTTGGGAGAATGGTCCTACGAGCAGTACTTC
>TRBJ2-3|TRBV27|-|TRBD1
CASSPRTGADTQYF
TGTGCCAGCAGTCCACGGACAGGGGCCGATACGCAGTATTTT
>TRBJ1-2|TRBV7-6|-|-
CASSSEAAGLGVYTF
TGTGCCAGCAGCTCTGAAGCTGCGGGGCTGGGAGTCTACACCTTC
>TRBJ1-2|TRBV18|-|TRBD1
CASSGNRGPYGYTF
TGTGCCAGCTCAGGGAACAGGGGACCCTATGGCTACACCTTC
>TRBJ2-5|TRBV5-1|-|-
CASTLPLETQYF
TGCGCCAGCACCTTGCCCCTAGAGACCCAGTACTTC
>TRBJ2-7|TRBV19|-|TRBD1
CASSLRDSLYEQYF
TGTGCCAGTAGCCTCCGGGACAGCCTCTACGAGCAGTACTTC
>TRBJ1-1|TRBV30|-|-
CAWSDLGGLEAFF
TGTGCCTGGAGTGATTTAGGAGGCCTAGAAGCTTTCTTT
>TRBJ1-2|TRBV30|few|TRBD1
CAWSPPGGYGYTF
TGTGCCTGGAGTCCTCCAGGGGGCTATGGCTACACCTTC
>TRBJ1-1|TRBV19|-|-
CASRWQGNTEAFF
TGTGCCAGTAGATGGCAGGGGAACACTGAAGCTTTCTTT
>TRBJ1-2|TRBV13|once|-
CASSFKAGGYTF
TGTGCCAGCAGCTTCAAGGCGGGTGGCTACACCTTC
>TRBJ1-1|TRBV11-3|-|TRBD1
CASSLTGSREAFF
TGTGCCAGCAGCTTGACAGGGAGTAGGGAAGCTTTCTTT
>TRBJ1-2|TRBV11-2|-|TRBD1
CASSPYSPGQGIGDGYTF
TGTGCCAGCAGCCCCTACTCCCCTGGACAGGGAATTGGTGATGGCTACACCTTC
>TRBJ1-2|TRBV9|-|-
CASREGGKDGYTF
TGTGCCAGCAGGGAGGGCGGTAAGGATGGCTACACCTTC
>TRBJ2-7|TRBV27|-|-
CASSSWRPYEQYF
TGTGCCAGCAGTTCGTGGAGACCCTACGAGCAGTACTTC
>TRBJ2-7|TRBV28|-|-
CASSFEGDRGEQYF
TGTGCCAGCAGTTTTGAAGGTGATCGGGGGGAGCAGTACTTC
>TRBJ2-4|TRBV11-2|-|TRBD1
CASSLAGTGSHIQYF
TGTGCCAGCAGCTTAGCGGGGACAGGGTCACACATTCAGTACTTC
>TRBJ1-2|TRBV19|-|-
CASSIGGGGYTF
TGTGCCAGTAGTATCGGCGGTGGGGGCTACACCTTC
>TRBJ2-2|TRBV11-3|-|TRBD2
CASSHGLAGAYTGELFF
TGTGCCAGCAGTCACGGACTAGCGGGGGCGTACACCGGGGAGCTGTTTTTT
>TRBJ1-1|TRBV2|-|TRBD1
CASSLSGQGALKAFF
TGTGCCAGCAGCTTAAGCGGGCAGGGGGCACTGAAAGCTTTCTTT
>TRBJ1-2|TRBV27|-|-
CASSLSLVDRRSLGYTF
TGTGCCAGCAGTTTATCGCTCGTGGACAGAAGGAGTCTTGGCTACACCTTC
>TRBJ2-3|TRBV6-5|-|TRBD2
CASRKAGSTDTQYF
TGTGCCAGCAGAAAAGCGGGGAGCACAGATACGCAGTATTTT
>TRBJ1-3|TRBV7-4|-|-
CASKTSGSSGNTIYF
TGTGCCAGCAAGACAAGCGGCAGCTCTGGAAACACCATATATTTT
>TRBJ1-2|TRBV16|-|TRBD1
CASSQSTPGQGNYGYTF
TGTGCCAGCAGCCAATCGACTCCAGGACAGGGCAACTATGGCTACACCTTC
>TRBJ1-6|TRBV10-2|-|-
CASSAGGSSSPLHF
TGCGCCAGCAGTGCGGGAGGTTCGAGTTCACCCCTCCACTTT
>TRBJ1-2|TRBV19|few|TRBD1
CASSGAGTDYGYTF
TGTGCCAGTAGTGGCGCCGGGACAGACTATGGCTACACCTTC
>TRBJ2-2|TRBV29-1|-|TRBD1
CSVQHQPDRADTGELFF
TGCAGCGTCCAACACCAACCTGACAGGGCGGACACCGGGGAGCTGTTTTTT
>TRBJ1-2|TRBV9|-|-
CASSAPPTGAYYYGYTF
TGTGCCAGCAGCGCCCCACCGACAGGCGCTTACTACTATGGCTACACCTTC
>TRBJ2-1|TRBV6-6|-|-
CASTQNNEQFF
TGTGCCAGCACTCAGAACAATGAGCAGTTCTTC
>TRBJ1-1|TRBV29-1|-|-
CSVARGGYTEAFF
TGCAGCGTTGCCAGGGGCGGTTACACTGAAGCTTTCTTT
>TRBJ2-7|TRBV6-6|-|TRBD2
CASSYEGLGFNEQYF
TGTGCCAGCAGTTACGAAGGACTAGGGTTCAACGAGCAGTACTTC
>TRBJ1-4|TRBV6-1|-|-
CASSEEAGLVTNEKLFF
TGTGCCAGCAGTGAAGAAGCAGGGTTGGTAACTAATGAAAAACTGTTTTTT
>TRBJ2-7|TRBV25-1|-|TRBD1
CASSEYGEGTEDGPEQYF
TGTGCCAGCAGTGAATATGGGGAAGGGACAGAAGATGGTCCCGAGCAGTACTTC
>TRBJ1-5|TRBV19|-|-
CATKSDLNQPQHF
TGTGCCACGAAAAGCGATCTCAATCAGCCCCAGCATTTT
>TRBJ1-1|TRBV11-3|-|TRBD1
CASSPKPGTGGRDEAFF
TGTGCCAGCAGCCCAAAACCCGGGACAGGTGGTAGGGATGAAGCTTTCTTT
>TRBJ2-4|TRBV28|-|-
CASSLGDTVSPLAKNIQYF
TGTGCCAGCAGTTTAGGGGACACCGTATCCCCTCTAGCCAAAAACATTCAGTACTTC
>TRBJ1-1|TRBV2|-|-
CASSEADMAAFF
TGTGCCAGCAGTGAAGCGGACATGGCGGCTTTCTTT
>TRBJ2-7|TRBV30|-|TRBD2
CAWRNSGPTYEQYF
TGTGCCTGGAGGAATAGCGGGCCAACCTACGAGCAGTACTTC
>TRBJ2-2|TRBV6-5|-|-
CASSRIGQITGELFF
TGTGCCAGCAGTAGGATAGGACAGATCACCGGGGAGCTGTTTTTT
>TRBJ1-5|TRBV19|-|-
CASGENKPSNQPQHF
TGTGCCAGTGGAGAAAACAAGCCCAGCAATCAGCCCCAGCATTTT
>TRBJ1-1|TRBV19|-|-
CASSMRGAEAFF
TGTGCCAGTAGTATGCGGGGGGCTGAAGCTTTCTTT
>TRBJ1-6|TRBV14|-|TRBD1
CASSHFRTGENSPLHF
TGTGCCAGCAGCCATTTCCGGACAGGGGAAAATTCACCCCTCCACTTT
>TRBJ1-5|TRBV2|-|-
CASSEPQGDQPQHF
TGTGCCAGCAGTGAACCCCAGGGTGATCAGCCCCAGCATTTT